This TCR beta chain came from a study of CD8+CD57+ T cells in acquired aplastic anemia. Study in general: Mean yield of DNA from sorted CD4+ and CD8+ cells was approximately 3 ug. Among healthy donors, CD4+ cells averaged approximately 11 million reads. Findings and caveats of the study: The same twenty-nine CD8+ CDR3 sequences occurred in patients and in controls. Patients versus controls showed no significant CD8+ Simpson's diversity difference.

Genomic DNA acted as the template from which TCR beta VDJ combination and CDR3 sequence profiling were carried out. MiXCR, run by TCRdb on the reads, gives a single entry per CDR3 protein. The repertoire holds 62,000 or so distinct CDR3 sequences, with around 50% as singletons. This clonotype was counted many times. Its cognate antigen is unknown. V was cut by 5 bases and J by 5 bases, with 7 bases left in between. The V gene's germline CDR1 is SGHNT and CDR2 YYREEE (reference sequence). The CDR3 consists of 12 residues. This chain uses TRBV5-4 with TRBJ2-2; no clear D. Sequenced: sorted CD4+, CD8+, or CD8+CD57+ T cells (not recorded which) from PBMCs. The sequence was collected from a human donor in good health, serving as a control. CDR3 in DNA: TGTGCCAGCAGTCTACTTACCGGGGAGCTGTTTTTT. Amino acid sequence: CASSLLTGELFF.